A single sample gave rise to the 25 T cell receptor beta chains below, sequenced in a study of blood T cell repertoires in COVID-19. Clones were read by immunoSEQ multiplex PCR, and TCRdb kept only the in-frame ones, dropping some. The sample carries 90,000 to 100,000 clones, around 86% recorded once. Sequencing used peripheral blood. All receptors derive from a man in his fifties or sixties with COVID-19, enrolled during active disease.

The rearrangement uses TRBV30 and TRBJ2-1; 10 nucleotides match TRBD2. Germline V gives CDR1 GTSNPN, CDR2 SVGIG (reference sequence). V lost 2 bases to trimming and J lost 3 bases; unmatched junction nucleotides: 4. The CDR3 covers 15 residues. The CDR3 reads CAWSILAGHYNEQFF. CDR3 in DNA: TGTGCCTGGAGTATACTAGCGGGACACTACAATGAGCAGTTCTTC.

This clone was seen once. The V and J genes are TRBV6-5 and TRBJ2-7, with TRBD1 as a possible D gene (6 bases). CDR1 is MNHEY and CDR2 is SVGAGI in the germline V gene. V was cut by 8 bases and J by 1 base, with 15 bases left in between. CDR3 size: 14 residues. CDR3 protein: CASSRGGQSYEQYF. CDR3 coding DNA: TGTGCCAGCTCCAGAGGAGGACAGTCCTACGAGCAGTACTTC.

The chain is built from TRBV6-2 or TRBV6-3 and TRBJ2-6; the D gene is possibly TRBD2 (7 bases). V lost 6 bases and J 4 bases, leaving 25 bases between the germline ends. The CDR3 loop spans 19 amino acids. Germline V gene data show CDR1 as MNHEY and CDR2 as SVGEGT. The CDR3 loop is CASSPTRQAWGGGANVLTF. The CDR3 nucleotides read TGTGCCAGCAGCCCTACCCGACAGGCGTGGGGGGGAGGGGCCAACGTCCTGACTTTC.

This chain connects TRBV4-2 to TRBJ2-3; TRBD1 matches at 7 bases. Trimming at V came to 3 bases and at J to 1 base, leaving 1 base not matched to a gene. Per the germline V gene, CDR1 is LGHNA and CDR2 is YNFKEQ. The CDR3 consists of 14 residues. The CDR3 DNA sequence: TGTGCCAGCAGCCAGGGACAGCGCACAGATACGCAGTATTTT. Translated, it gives CASSQGQRTDTQYF.

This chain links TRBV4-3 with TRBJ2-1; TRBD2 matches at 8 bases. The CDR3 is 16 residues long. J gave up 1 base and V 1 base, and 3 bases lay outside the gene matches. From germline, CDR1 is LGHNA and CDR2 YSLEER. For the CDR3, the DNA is TGCGCCAGCAGCCAAGCGGCGGGAGGATCCTACAATGAGCAGTTCTTC. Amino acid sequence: CASSQAAGGSYNEQFF.

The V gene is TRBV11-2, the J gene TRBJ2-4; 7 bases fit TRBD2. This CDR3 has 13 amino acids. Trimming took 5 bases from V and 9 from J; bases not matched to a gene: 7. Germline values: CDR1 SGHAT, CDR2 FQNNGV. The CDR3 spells CASSLAVGIIQYF. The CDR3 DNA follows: TGTGCCAGCAGCCTAGCGGTCGGGATCATTCAGTACTTC.

DNA of the CDR3: TGTGCCAGCAGCATGGAACAGGGGGATGGCTACACCTTC. It encodes CASSMEQGDGYTF. This chain joins TRBV9 and TRBJ1-2, with TRBD1 identical over 8 bases. The CDR3 covers 13 residues. Germline V gives CDR1 SGDLS, CDR2 YYNGEE. V shed 4 bases and J 6 bases; nucleotides not matched to a gene: 5.

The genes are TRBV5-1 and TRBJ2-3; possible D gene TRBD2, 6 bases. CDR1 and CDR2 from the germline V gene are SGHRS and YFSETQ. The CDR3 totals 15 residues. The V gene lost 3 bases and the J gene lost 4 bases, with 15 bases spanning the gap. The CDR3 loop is CASSSNYLAPDTQYF. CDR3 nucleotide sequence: TGCGCCAGCAGCTCTAATTACCTAGCGCCAGATACGCAGTATTTT.

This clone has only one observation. The CDR3 sequence: CASSQGAYEQYF. As DNA, the CDR3 is TGTGCCAGCAGTCAGGGGGCCTACGAGCAGTACTTC. The chain uses TRBV25-1 and TRBJ2-7; 7 bases line up with TRBD1. The junction had 0 bases not matched to a gene; V was cut back by 5 bases and J by 2 bases. The CDR3 totals 12 residues. From germline, CDR1 is MGHDK and CDR2 SYGVNS.

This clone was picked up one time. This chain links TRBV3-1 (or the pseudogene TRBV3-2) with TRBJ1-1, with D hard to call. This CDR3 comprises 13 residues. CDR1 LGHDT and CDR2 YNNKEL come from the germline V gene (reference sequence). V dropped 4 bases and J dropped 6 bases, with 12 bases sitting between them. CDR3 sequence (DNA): TGTGCCAGCAGCCGTTCCGGACTTCCTGAAGCTTTCTTT. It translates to CASSRSGLPEAFF.

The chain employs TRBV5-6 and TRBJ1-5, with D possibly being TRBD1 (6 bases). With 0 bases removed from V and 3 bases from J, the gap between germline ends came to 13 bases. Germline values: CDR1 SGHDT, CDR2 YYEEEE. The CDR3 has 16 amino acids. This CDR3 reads CASSLGPGQVNQPQHF. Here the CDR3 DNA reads TGTGCCAGCAGCTTGGGGCCGGGACAAGTCAATCAGCCCCAGCATTTT.

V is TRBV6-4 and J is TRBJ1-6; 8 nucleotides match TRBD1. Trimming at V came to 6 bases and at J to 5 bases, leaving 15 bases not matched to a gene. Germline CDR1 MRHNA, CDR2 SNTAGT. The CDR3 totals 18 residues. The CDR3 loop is CASSPSPTGAEDNSPLHF. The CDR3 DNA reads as TGTGCCAGCAGCCCTTCACCGACAGGGGCGGAGGATAATTCACCCCTCCACTTT.

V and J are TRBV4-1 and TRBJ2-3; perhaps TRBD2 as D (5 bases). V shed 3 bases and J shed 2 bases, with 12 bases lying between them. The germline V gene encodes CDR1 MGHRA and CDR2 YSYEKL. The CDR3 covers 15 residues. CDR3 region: CASSHIREPTDTQYF. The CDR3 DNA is TGCGCCAGCAGCCACATAAGGGAGCCCACAGATACGCAGTATTTT.

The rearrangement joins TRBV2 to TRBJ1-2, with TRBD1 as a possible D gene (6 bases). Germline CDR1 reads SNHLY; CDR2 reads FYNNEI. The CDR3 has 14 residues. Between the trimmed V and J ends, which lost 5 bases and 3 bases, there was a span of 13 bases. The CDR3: CASSFTRGYYGYTF. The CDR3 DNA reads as TGTGCCAGCAGTTTCACCAGGGGTTACTATGGCTACACCTTC.

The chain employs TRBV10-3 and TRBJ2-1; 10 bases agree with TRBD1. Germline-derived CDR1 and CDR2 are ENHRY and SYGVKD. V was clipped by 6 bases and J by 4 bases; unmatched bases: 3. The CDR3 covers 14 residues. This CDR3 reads CAIRGQGNYNEQFF. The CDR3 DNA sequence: TGTGCCATCAGGGGACAGGGGAATTACAATGAGCAGTTCTTC.

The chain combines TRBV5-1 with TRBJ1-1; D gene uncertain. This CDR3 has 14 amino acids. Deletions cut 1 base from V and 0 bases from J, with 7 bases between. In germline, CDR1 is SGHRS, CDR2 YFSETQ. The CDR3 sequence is CASSLFLMNTEAFF. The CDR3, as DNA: TGCGCCAGCAGCTTGTTTCTAATGAACACTGAAGCTTTCTTT.

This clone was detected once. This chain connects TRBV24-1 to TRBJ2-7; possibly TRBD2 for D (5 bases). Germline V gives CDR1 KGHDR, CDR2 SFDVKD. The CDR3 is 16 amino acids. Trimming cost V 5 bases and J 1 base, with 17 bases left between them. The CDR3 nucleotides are TGTGCCACCAGTGGAATGACATTTGGGGAGTCCTACGAGCAGTACTTC. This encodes CATSGMTFGESYEQYF.

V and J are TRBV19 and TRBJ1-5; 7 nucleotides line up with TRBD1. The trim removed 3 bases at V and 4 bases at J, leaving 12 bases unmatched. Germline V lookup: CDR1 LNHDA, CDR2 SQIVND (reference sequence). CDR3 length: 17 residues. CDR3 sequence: CASSMDGWGTENQPQHF. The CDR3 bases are TGTGCCAGTAGTATGGACGGGTGGGGGACAGAGAATCAGCCCCAGCATTTT.

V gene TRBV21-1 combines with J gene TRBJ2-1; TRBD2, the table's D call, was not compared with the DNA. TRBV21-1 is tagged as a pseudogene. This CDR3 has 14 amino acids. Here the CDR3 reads CASRILAGNNEQFF. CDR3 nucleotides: TGTGCCAGCCGTATACTAGCGGGGAACAATGAGCAGTTCTTC.

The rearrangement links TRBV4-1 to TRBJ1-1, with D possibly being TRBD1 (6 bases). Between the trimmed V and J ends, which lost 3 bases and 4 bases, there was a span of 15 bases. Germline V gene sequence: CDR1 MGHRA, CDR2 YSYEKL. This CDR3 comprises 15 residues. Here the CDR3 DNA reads TGCGCCAGCAGCCAGAGGGGGGGTACTGGCACTGAAGCTTTCTTT. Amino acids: CASSQRGGTGTEAFF.

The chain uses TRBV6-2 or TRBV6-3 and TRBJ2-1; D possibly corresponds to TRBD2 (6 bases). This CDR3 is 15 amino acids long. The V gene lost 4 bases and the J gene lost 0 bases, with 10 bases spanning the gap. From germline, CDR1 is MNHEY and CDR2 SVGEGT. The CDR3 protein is CASSSGTFSYNEQFF. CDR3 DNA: TGTGCCAGCAGTTCCGGGACTTTCTCCTACAATGAGCAGTTCTTC.

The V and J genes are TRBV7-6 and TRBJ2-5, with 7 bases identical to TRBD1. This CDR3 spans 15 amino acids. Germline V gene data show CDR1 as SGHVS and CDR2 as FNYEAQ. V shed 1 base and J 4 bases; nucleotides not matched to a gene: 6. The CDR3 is CASSLGTGVSETQYF. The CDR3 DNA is TGTGCCAGCAGCTTAGGGACAGGAGTTTCAGAGACCCAGTACTTC.

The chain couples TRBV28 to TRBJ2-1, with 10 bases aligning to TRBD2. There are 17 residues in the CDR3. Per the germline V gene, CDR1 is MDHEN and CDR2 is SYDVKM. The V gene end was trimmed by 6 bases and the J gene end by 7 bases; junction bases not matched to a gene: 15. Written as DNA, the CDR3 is TGTGCCAGCAGCCCCAGGCTAGCGGGGGCCGAGGGGAATGAGCAGTTCTTC. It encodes CASSPRLAGAEGNEQFF.

CDR3 in DNA: TGTGCCAGCAGCTTAGGCCAGAACTATGGCTACACCTTC. Translating it yields CASSLGQNYGYTF. The chain joins TRBV13 to TRBJ1-2; D is uncertain. The germline gives CDR1 PRHDT, CDR2 FYEKMQ (reference sequence). Trimming cost V 0 bases and J 2 bases, with 4 bases left between them. The CDR3 covers 13 residues.

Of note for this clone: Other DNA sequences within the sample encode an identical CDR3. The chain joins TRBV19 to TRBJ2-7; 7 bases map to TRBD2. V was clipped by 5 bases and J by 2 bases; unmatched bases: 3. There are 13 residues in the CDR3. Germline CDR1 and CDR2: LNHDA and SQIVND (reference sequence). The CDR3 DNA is TGTGCCAGTAGTGACCGGGGGGCCTACGAGCAGTACTTC. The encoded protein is CASSDRGAYEQYF.